This is a list of T cell receptor beta chains from one sample in a study of T cell responses to AZD1222 COVID-19 vaccine. Sequencing used immunoSEQ multiplex PCR; TCRdb keeps in-frame clones, though not all of them. The table has about 140,000 clones, approximately 86% seen once; the top ten hold about 3%. Sequencing used peripheral blood, obtained on day 0 of AZD1222 vaccination. The source of these receptors is an adult in good health. Both conserved end residues are part of each CDR3. The D gene is left open where the match is weak. Rows may omit the clone size; those that give it use once, few, many or a size class.

D gene,J gene,V gene,clone size,CDR3 protein,CDR3 DNA
TRBD2,TRBJ2-3,TRBV7-9,-,CASSPVPGTSSLGPDTQYF,TGTGCCAGCAGCCCGGTCCCCGGGACTAGCAGTCTCGGGCCAGATACGCAGTATTTT
-,TRBJ1-5,TRBV19,-,CASSLTPNNQPQHF,TGTGCCAGTAGTTTAACCCCTAACAATCAGCCCCAGCATTTT
-,TRBJ1-2,TRBV7-9,-,CASSLADSSGYTF,TGTGCCAGCAGCTTAGCCGACTCCTCCGGCTACACCTTC
-,TRBJ2-2,TRBV5-4,-,CASSLVVFGELFF,TGTGCCAGCAGCCTCGTAGTTTTTGGGGAGCTGTTTTTT
TRBD1,TRBJ1-6,TRBV27,-,CASTGTGLYSPLHF,TGTGCCAGCACAGGGACAGGATTGTATTCACCCCTCCACTTT
-,TRBJ1-4,TRBV5-8,-,CASSLRVGEKLFF,TGTGCCAGCAGCTTGAGGGTTGGGGAAAAACTGTTTTTT
TRBD2,TRBJ2-5,TRBV4-3,-,CASSRSLAGEGETQYF,TGCGCCAGCAGCCGATCCTTAGCGGGAGAGGGCGAGACCCAGTACTTC
TRBD2,TRBJ2-1,TRBV28,-,CASNLGGGLAGASNEQFF,TGTGCCAGCAACCTGGGAGGTGGGCTAGCGGGAGCCTCGAATGAGCAGTTCTTC
TRBD1,TRBJ1-1,TRBV27,-,CASSFRQGMNTEAFF,TGTGCCAGCAGTTTTAGACAGGGGATGAACACTGAAGCTTTCTTT
TRBD1,TRBJ2-5,TRBV10-3,-,CAISDPGTAETQYF,TGTGCCATCAGTGACCCCGGGACAGCGGAGACCCAGTACTTC
TRBD1,TRBJ2-7,TRBV18,-,CASSQGTGGAGWQYF,TGTGCCAGCTCACAAGGGACAGGGGGCGCCGGATGGCAGTACTTC
TRBD2,TRBJ2-2,TRBV28,-,CASSLTSGSHNTGELFF,TGTGCCAGCAGTTTAACTAGCGGAAGCCATAACACCGGGGAGCTGTTTTTT
TRBD1,TRBJ1-2,TRBV4-2,-,CASSHQSGQGARGYGYTF,TGTGCCAGCAGCCACCAATCGGGACAGGGGGCGAGGGGGTATGGCTACACCTTC
-,TRBJ1-2,TRBV15,-,CATSRVRGAVYGYTF,TGTGCCACCAGCAGAGTGAGAGGGGCGGTCTATGGCTACACCTTC
-,TRBJ1-1,TRBV7-9,-,CASTPTRFTEAFF,TGTGCCAGCACCCCTACCCGGTTCACTGAAGCTTTCTTT
-,TRBJ1-4,TRBV6-6,-,CASSPVPTNEKLFF,TGTGCCAGCAGTCCCGTTCCAACTAATGAAAAACTGTTTTTT
-,TRBJ2-2,TRBV27,-,CASSFDRGPPRGGGELFF,TGTGCCAGCAGTTTCGACAGGGGCCCCCCCCGGGGGGGCGGGGAGCTGTTTTTT
-,TRBJ1-5,TRBV7-2,-,CASSLGLGPQHF,TGTGCCAGCAGCCTGGGCCTCGGGCCCCAGCATTTT
TRBD2,TRBJ2-2,TRBV6-4,-,CASSRTSGNTGELFF,TGTGCCAGCAGCAGGACTAGCGGGAACACCGGGGAGCTGTTTTTT
-,TRBJ1-1,TRBV29-1,-,CSVATGSEAFF,TGCAGCGTAGCAACAGGGTCTGAAGCTTTCTTT
TRBD1,TRBJ1-2,TRBV30,-,CAWSSDRFYGYTF,TGTGCCTGGAGTTCGGACAGGTTCTATGGCTACACCTTC
-,TRBJ1-2,TRBV7-9,-,CASSLDVGNYGYTF,TGTGCCAGCAGCTTAGATGTCGGGAACTATGGCTACACCTTC
TRBD1,TRBJ1-2,TRBV3-1/TRBV3-2,-,CASSLGTGGGVDYTF,TGTGCCAGCAGCCTCGGGACAGGGGGGGGAGTGGACTACACCTTC
-,TRBJ1-3,TRBV5-4,-,CASSFRTNGNTIYF,TGTGCCAGCAGCTTTAGGACAAATGGAAACACCATATATTTT
-,TRBJ1-4,TRBV5-5,few,CASNPREGSDGKLFF,TGTGCCAGCAACCCGCGGGAGGGCAGCGATGGAAAACTGTTTTTT
-,TRBJ1-3,TRBV6-2/TRBV6-3,-,CASSEDAGNTIYF,TGTGCCAGCAGCGAGGACGCTGGAAACACCATATATTTT
TRBD2,TRBJ2-7,TRBV5-1,-,CASSWTSGSTIYEQYF,TGCGCCAGCAGCTGGACTAGCGGGAGCACCATCTACGAGCAGTACTTC
-,TRBJ2-3,TRBV5-6,-,CASSFSFEQYF,TGTGCCAGCAGCTTTTCCTTCGAGCAGTATTTT
TRBD1,TRBJ2-7,TRBV6-5,-,CATGTVYEQYF,TGTGCCACCGGGACAGTCTACGAGCAGTACTTC
-,TRBJ1-6,TRBV4-3,-,CASSQSSGSSLHSPLHF,TGCGCCAGCAGCCAGTCCTCGGGGTCGAGTCTGCACTCACCCCTCCACTTT
-,TRBJ1-2,TRBV4-2,-,CASTASENYGYTF,TGTGCCAGCACCGCAAGTGAAAACTATGGCTACACCTTC
-,TRBJ2-3,TRBV5-4,-,CASSLVGSSTDTQYF,TGTGCCAGCAGCTTGGTCGGGAGCAGCACAGATACGCAGTATTTT
-,TRBJ1-1,TRBV2,-,CASSAQTLGNTEAFF,TGTGCCAGCAGTGCCCAGACATTGGGAAACACTGAAGCTTTCTTT
-,TRBJ1-6,TRBV3-1/TRBV3-2,-,CASSPADSPLHF,TGTGCCAGCAGCCCAGCGGATTCACCCCTCCACTTT
-,TRBJ1-5,TRBV28,-,CASSLFGVRDNHQPQHF,TGTGCCAGCAGTTTGTTCGGGGTACGGGACAACCATCAGCCCCAGCATTTT
-,TRBJ2-7,TRBV7-3,-,CASSKDGSTYEQYF,TGTGCCAGCAGCAAGGACGGGTCAACCTACGAGCAGTACTTC
-,TRBJ2-1,TRBV27,-,CASSLTPRGRPYNEQFF,TGTGCCAGCAGTTTAACCCCCAGGGGTCGGCCGTACAATGAGCAGTTCTTC
-,TRBJ2-1,TRBV6-6,-,CASTRGLAENRGEQFF,TGTGCCAGCACTCGCGGGCTAGCCGAGAATAGAGGTGAGCAGTTCTTC
-,TRBJ1-1,TRBV28,-,CASRTGQFKAFF,TGTGCCAGCAGGACCGGACAGTTTAAAGCTTTCTTT
TRBD2,TRBJ2-1,TRBV29-1,-,CSVWEGPTDEQFF,TGCAGCGTGTGGGAGGGCCCTACGGATGAGCAGTTCTTC
-,TRBJ2-7,TRBV27,-,CASSFSGEQYF,TGTGCCAGCAGTTTTAGTGGCGAGCAGTACTTC
TRBD2,TRBJ2-3,TRBV7-2,-,CASSAGAGPDTQYF,TGTGCCAGCAGCGCGGGAGCAGGCCCAGATACGCAGTATTTT
-,TRBJ2-5,TRBV29-1,-,CSVEIRGETQYF,TGCAGCGTTGAAATCAGGGGGGAAACCCAGTACTTC
TRBD1,TRBJ2-3,TRBV19,-,CASTRTGGWADTQYF,TGTGCCAGTACCAGGACAGGGGGCTGGGCGGATACGCAGTATTTT
-,TRBJ2-1,TRBV12-5,-,CASGLVSSRYNEQFF,TGTGCTAGTGGTTTGGTATCGAGTAGGTACAATGAGCAGTTCTTC
-,TRBJ1-3,TRBV6-1,-,CASSEFTGNTIYF,TGTGCCAGCAGTGAATTTACTGGAAACACCATATATTTT
-,TRBJ1-2,TRBV7-9,-,CASSLGFLAAGGYTF,TGTGCCAGCAGCCTCGGGTTTCTAGCCGCCGGGGGCTACACCTTC
-,TRBJ2-1,TRBV28,-,CASSLPDRHEQFF,TGTGCCAGCAGTCTCCCAGACCGGCATGAGCAGTTCTTC
-,TRBJ1-5,TRBV24-1,-,CATSVEGLQPQHF,TGTGCCACCAGTGTTGAGGGGTTGCAGCCCCAGCATTTT
-,TRBJ2-1,TRBV7-8,few,CASSVTRSGLYNEQFF,TGTGCCAGCAGCGTGACTAGAAGCGGATTATACAATGAGCAGTTCTTC
-,TRBJ2-3,TRBV27,-,CASSLTVPTDTQYF,TGTGCCAGCAGTTTAACAGTGCCCACAGATACGCAGTATTTT
TRBD1,TRBJ1-1,TRBV6-5,-,CASSYGDRIDTEAFF,TGTGCCAGCAGTTACGGGGACAGGATCGACACTGAAGCTTTCTTT
-,TRBJ1-2,TRBV24-1,-,CATSDLVKGQANRYGYTF,TGTGCCACCAGTGATTTAGTTAAGGGGCAGGCAAACCGTTATGGCTACACCTTC
-,TRBJ2-2,TRBV6-7,-,CASSYSRSLGLAQNTGELFF,TGTGCCAGCAGTTACTCGAGGTCGTTAGGCCTAGCGCAGAACACCGGGGAGCTGTTTTTT
-,TRBJ1-5,TRBV7-9,-,CASSLGSLALGGQPQHF,TGTGCCAGCAGCTTAGGGAGTCTCGCCCTCGGAGGGCAGCCCCAGCATTTT